The following is a TCR beta chain sequence with its context. The antigen is undetermined. V gave up 4 bases and J gave up 1 base, with 9 bases separating them. This CDR3 is 13 amino acids long. Per the germline V gene, CDR1 is GTSNPN and CDR2 is SVGIG (reference sequence). The data were taken from a study of cytomegalovirus exposure and HLA in healthy donors. Study findings and constraints: Apparent HLA restriction characterized most CMV-associated TCR beta chains in a later analysis. Rare sequences made up most TCRs, while some public TCRs were found in many donors. High specificity and sensitivity for cytomegalovirus status were reported for the classifier.

It was with 60 Vbeta and 13 Jbeta primers that the PCR ran. Repertoires were generated with immunoSEQ multiplex PCR, while TCRdb's copy carries only in-frame clones and drops some. The sample lists more than 100,000 clones, less than 85% occurring once. The rearrangement joins TRBV30 to TRBJ2-3; tentatively, D is TRBD2 (6 bases). This clonotype was sampled from a man between 40 and 49 years old in good health and CMV-seronegative. Specimen: PBMCs. Here the CDR3 reads CAWNTGGTDTQYF. As DNA, the CDR3 is TGTGCCTGGAATACGGGGGGCACAGATACGCAGTATTTT.